This record looks at one T cell receptor beta chain sequence and its context. No antigen is known for it. Per-base qualities were not stored, and no clone one base away is much larger. The data were taken from a study of molecular identifiers for immune sequencing clone quantification (dated by TCRdb to the late 2010s). Turning to the overall study: For a replicate experiment, RNA from roughly 20,000 or 100,000 naive CD8 T cells was divided into five aliquots, and four of the five aliquots were sequenced. This methods study used CD8 T cells to benchmark TCR RNA copy counting and molecular-identifier clustering-based TCR repertoire sequencing (MIDCIRS).

Libraries of naive CD8 T cells were built from anywhere between about 17,000 and 1,000,000 sorted cells, with 10%, 30% or 50% of the purified RNA used. Naive CD8 T cells, defined as CD8+CD4-CCR7+CD45RA+, were FACS-sorted into RLT Plus buffer on a BD FACSAria II. To test detection sensitivity, Jurkat RNA equivalent to over 8 TCR copies was spiked into samples of about 19,000-1,000,000 naive CD8 T cells. Enrichment of CD8 T cells was done with RosetteSep CD8+ T Cell Enrichment Cocktail plus Ficoll-Paque, and ACK red cell lysis came afterward. General findings and caveats noted by the study authors: Highly expanded clone sizes could be underestimated if identical TCR molecules share a barcode. About 3 recovered TCR RNA copies per cell were obtained by modeling, versus roughly 10 by digital PCR, implying a capture efficiency of 30% to 35%. The naive libraries included spiked-in Jurkat TCR RNA (about ten copies' worth), and this RNA is not part of the donor repertoire. Even against a background of around 900,000 naive CD8 T cells, spiked-in Jurkat TCR RNA amounting to a single cell's worth was reported to be detectable. When barcode sub-clustering was not used, chimeric consensus sequences inflated TCR diversity, with chimeras reaching as high as 47%. In CMV-specific effector cells, clones with more than 20 RNA copies accounted for over 97% of molecules, whereas in naive cells such clones accounted for under 1%.

Libraries were prepared through PCR. The sequencer was an Illumina HiSeq 4000. Bulk TCR libraries were made following a previously described method, with the TCR primers given in Table S5. Total RNA was purified with the Qiagen AllPrep DNA/RNA kit. Reads from multiple sequencing runs of the same library were pooled before analysis. The study's processing was this. Reads were retained only if the reads had an exact TCR constant sequence, and the retained reads were trimmed to 150 nt and grouped according to their 12-nt molecular barcodes. Reads inside each barcode group were sub-clustered using a 15% Levenshtein threshold, and a quality-weighted consensus sequence was constructed for each RNA molecule. Non-functional sequences were removed, as were lower-count sequences one edit away from another. Barcode sub-clusters with fewer than 20% of the maximum read count were removed, based on fitting two negative binomial distributions. Using fastp at Q25 and MiXCR, TCRdb reprocessed the public reads and kept productive beta chains. Rows with one shared CDR3 protein collapse into an entry with the most common genes and DNA. The V and J calls were determined by TCRdb, not by the authors. In all, the sample holds approximately 550,000 distinct CDR3 sequences, and about a fifth of those were seen once. The top ten hold approximately 0.84% of the sample.

Taken from the germline V gene (reference sequence), the CDR1 and CDR2 loops are MNHEY and SMNVEV. The CDR3 numbers 13 residues from cysteine through phenylalanine. The retained sequence is limited to the CDR3, 39 bases, with the frame set at the first base. The germline ends are 13 bases apart after V is trimmed by 6 bases and J by 4 bases. The chain links TRBV27 with TRBJ2-7, with TRBD1 perhaps the D gene, on 6 matching bases. This receptor was identified in a human donor in good health. Some libraries in this study had Jurkat cell RNA spiked in. Sequencing was performed on naive CD8+ T cells from blood, with Jurkat cell RNA spiked in. In the paper's terms, the cell subset or site label means: FACS-sorted CD8+CD4-CCR7+CD45RA+ naive T cells. Here is the DNA: TGTGCCAGCAGGTTGAACAGGGAGTACGAGCAGTACTTC. Its protein product is CASRLNREYEQYF.